A selection of T cell receptor beta chains follows, all from one sample in a study of a mutant IDH1 vaccine in newly diagnosed glioma. These TCRs are of unknown antigen specificity. Libraries were prepared by immunoSEQ multiplex PCR; TCRdb keeps only in-frame clonotypes and omits some of them. The sample lists approximately 50,000 clones, around 86% occurring once. This specimen consisted of PBMCs, obtained from a glioma patient whose treatment included an IDH1 peptide vaccine. The receptors stem from a man aged 40-50 years with glioma. The CDR3 runs from the conserved cysteine through the conserved F or W. D genes are given only for firm matches. Expanded clones are given a class, and other clones once, few, many or no size at all.

d_call: NA; v_call: TRBV2; clone_size: NA; j_call: TRBJ2-3; cdr3_nt: TGTGCCAGCAGTCTGGGTGCCATTTTAACAGATACGCAGTATTTT; cdr3_aa: CASSLGAILTDTQYF
d_call: NA; v_call: TRBV5-6; clone_size: NA; j_call: TRBJ2-3; cdr3_nt: TGTGCCAGCAGCTCTAGAGATACGCAGTATTTT; cdr3_aa: CASSSRDTQYF
d_call: NA; v_call: TRBV18; clone_size: NA; j_call: TRBJ2-1; cdr3_nt: TGTGCCAGCTCACCAGGAGAAGTTTACGAGCAGTTCTTC; cdr3_aa: CASSPGEVYEQFF
d_call: NA; v_call: TRBV19; clone_size: NA; j_call: TRBJ2-5; cdr3_nt: TGTGCCAGTAGTGTCGGGACTGCTAAAGAGACCCAGTACTTC; cdr3_aa: CASSVGTAKETQYF
d_call: NA; v_call: TRBV27; clone_size: once; j_call: TRBJ2-3; cdr3_nt: TGTGCCAGCAGTTTTCGGGTAGACACAGATACGCAGTATTTT; cdr3_aa: CASSFRVDTDTQYF
d_call: NA; v_call: TRBV2; clone_size: NA; j_call: TRBJ1-4; cdr3_nt: TGTGCCAGCAGTGAGCGATTCTCTGGTGAAAAACTGTTTTTT; cdr3_aa: CASSERFSGEKLFF
d_call: TRBD2; v_call: TRBV4-2; clone_size: NA; j_call: TRBJ2-2; cdr3_nt: TGTGCCAGCACAATAGCGGGAGGAACCGGGGAGCTGTTTTTT; cdr3_aa: CASTIAGGTGELFF
d_call: NA; v_call: TRBV4-1; clone_size: NA; j_call: TRBJ1-4; cdr3_nt: TGCGCCAGCAGCAGGGACCGATGGGAAAAACTGTTTTTT; cdr3_aa: CASSRDRWEKLFF
d_call: NA; v_call: TRBV5-1; clone_size: once; j_call: TRBJ2-5; cdr3_nt: TGCGCCAGCAGCTCCGCCCAGGGTACCCAAGAGACCCAGTACTTC; cdr3_aa: CASSSAQGTQETQYF
d_call: TRBD1; v_call: TRBV5-1; clone_size: NA; j_call: TRBJ2-5; cdr3_nt: TGCGCCAGCAGCTCGGGACAGGGTTTGAAGACCCAGTACTTC; cdr3_aa: CASSSGQGLKTQYF
d_call: NA; v_call: TRBV28; clone_size: NA; j_call: TRBJ2-7; cdr3_nt: TGTGCCAGCAGTTTAAATTTCGGTGGAGGGGCCAGCTACGAGCAGTACTTC; cdr3_aa: CASSLNFGGGASYEQYF
d_call: NA; v_call: TRBV5-6; clone_size: NA; j_call: TRBJ2-5; cdr3_nt: TGTGCCAGCAGCTTGTTGCAAGAGACCCAGTACTTC; cdr3_aa: CASSLLQETQYF
d_call: NA; v_call: TRBV27; clone_size: NA; j_call: TRBJ2-3; cdr3_nt: TGTGCCAGCAGGGGAGCAGCCACAGATACGCAGTATTTT; cdr3_aa: CASRGAATDTQYF
d_call: TRBD2; v_call: TRBV4-3; clone_size: once; j_call: TRBJ2-5; cdr3_nt: TGCGCCAGCAGCCAAGGAACTAGCGGGAGGAGGCTAGGTGAGACCCAGTACTTC; cdr3_aa: CASSQGTSGRRLGETQYF
d_call: TRBD2; v_call: TRBV5-1; clone_size: NA; j_call: TRBJ2-7; cdr3_nt: TGCGCCAGCAGCTCGGGAGGCCGCTCCTACGAGCAGTACTTC; cdr3_aa: CASSSGGRSYEQYF
d_call: NA; v_call: TRBV4-1; clone_size: NA; j_call: TRBJ1-2; cdr3_nt: TGCGCCAGCAGCCATTCGGACCCCCCTTGGGGCTACACCTTC; cdr3_aa: CASSHSDPPWGYTF
d_call: NA; v_call: TRBV7-2; clone_size: NA; j_call: TRBJ2-5; cdr3_nt: TGTGCCAGCAGCTTAGGCCCGGGACATGAAGAGACGTGGCAGGAGACCCAGTACTTC; cdr3_aa: CASSLGPGHEETWQETQYF
d_call: TRBD2; v_call: TRBV6-5; clone_size: NA; j_call: TRBJ2-5; cdr3_nt: TGTGCCAGCAGTTACTCGATTAGCGGGGGGACCCAGTACTTC; cdr3_aa: CASSYSISGGTQYF
d_call: NA; v_call: TRBV19; clone_size: NA; j_call: TRBJ1-1; cdr3_nt: TGTGCCAGTAGTATCTGGGGGAACACTGAAGCTTTCTTT; cdr3_aa: CASSIWGNTEAFF
d_call: NA; v_call: TRBV2; clone_size: NA; j_call: TRBJ2-7; cdr3_nt: TGTGCCAGCAGCTCGTACGAGCAGTACTTC; cdr3_aa: CASSSYEQYF
d_call: NA; v_call: TRBV7-9; clone_size: NA; j_call: TRBJ2-7; cdr3_nt: TGTGCCAGCAGCCTAACAGGGAACCCCGAGCAGTACTTC; cdr3_aa: CASSLTGNPEQYF
d_call: TRBD2; v_call: TRBV5-1; clone_size: once; j_call: TRBJ2-3; cdr3_nt: TGCGCCAGTCAGCGGGAGCTGACAGATACGCAGTATTTT; cdr3_aa: CASQRELTDTQYF
d_call: TRBD1; v_call: TRBV5-1; clone_size: NA; j_call: TRBJ2-2; cdr3_nt: TGCGCCAGCAGCGACAGGGGAGGGAACACCGGGGAGCTGTTTTTT; cdr3_aa: CASSDRGGNTGELFF
d_call: NA; v_call: TRBV25-1; clone_size: NA; j_call: TRBJ2-1; cdr3_nt: TGTGCCAGCAGTGTTTACAATGAGCAGTTCTTC; cdr3_aa: CASSVYNEQFF
d_call: NA; v_call: TRBV7-3; clone_size: NA; j_call: TRBJ2-1; cdr3_nt: TGTGCCAGCAGGGGTAGGGCAAACAATGAGCAGTTCTTC; cdr3_aa: CASRGRANNEQFF
d_call: NA; v_call: TRBV6-5; clone_size: NA; j_call: TRBJ1-1; cdr3_nt: TGTGCCAGCAGTAATTCACGGACAGTGAACACTGAAGCTTTCTTT; cdr3_aa: CASSNSRTVNTEAFF
d_call: NA; v_call: TRBV15; clone_size: NA; j_call: TRBJ2-7; cdr3_nt: TGTGCCACCAGCAGAGATACAGGCCCCTACGAGCAGTACTTC; cdr3_aa: CATSRDTGPYEQYF
d_call: NA; v_call: TRBV9; clone_size: NA; j_call: TRBJ1-3; cdr3_nt: TGTGCCAGCAGCGTAGAGGCGACGGGCTCTGGAAACACCATATATTTT; cdr3_aa: CASSVEATGSGNTIYF
d_call: TRBD2; v_call: TRBV5-4; clone_size: NA; j_call: TRBJ2-7; cdr3_nt: TGTGCCAGCAGCTTCCTTCATAGCGGGAGGTTCTACGAGCAGTACTTC; cdr3_aa: CASSFLHSGRFYEQYF
d_call: NA; v_call: TRBV28; clone_size: NA; j_call: TRBJ1-5; cdr3_nt: TGTGCCAGCAGCCCCATACTTAGCAATCAGCCCCAGCATTTT; cdr3_aa: CASSPILSNQPQHF
d_call: NA; v_call: TRBV5-1; clone_size: NA; j_call: TRBJ1-1; cdr3_nt: TGCGCCAGCAGTATGAACACTGAAGCTTTCTTT; cdr3_aa: CASSMNTEAFF
d_call: NA; v_call: TRBV5-1; clone_size: NA; j_call: TRBJ2-2; cdr3_nt: TGCGCCAGCAGCTCAGTGCTGGGGGAGCTGTTTTTT; cdr3_aa: CASSSVLGELFF
d_call: TRBD2; v_call: TRBV5-4; clone_size: NA; j_call: TRBJ2-1; cdr3_nt: TGTGCCAGCAGTGGGGGGTTAGCGGGACACAATGAGCAGTTCTTC; cdr3_aa: CASSGGLAGHNEQFF
d_call: TRBD2; v_call: TRBV19; clone_size: few; j_call: TRBJ2-3; cdr3_nt: TGTGCCAGTGCCCGTAGCGGGAGGGGGTCTAGCACAGATACGCAGTATTTT; cdr3_aa: CASARSGRGSSTDTQYF
d_call: TRBD2; v_call: TRBV7-9; clone_size: NA; j_call: TRBJ2-7; cdr3_nt: TGTGCCAGCAGACTTAGCATCGGGACTAACTACGAGCAGTACTTC; cdr3_aa: CASRLSIGTNYEQYF
d_call: NA; v_call: TRBV7-8; clone_size: NA; j_call: TRBJ1-1; cdr3_nt: TGTGCCAGCAGCCCCGGATCTGGGGGCACTGAAGCTTTCTTT; cdr3_aa: CASSPGSGGTEAFF
d_call: TRBD2; v_call: TRBV7-2; clone_size: NA; j_call: TRBJ2-3; cdr3_nt: TGTGCCAGCAGACGGGAGGCGAATGCAGATACGCAGTATTTT; cdr3_aa: CASRREANADTQYF
d_call: TRBD2; v_call: TRBV19; clone_size: NA; j_call: TRBJ2-1; cdr3_nt: TGTGCCAGTAGTTTACTAGCGGGTGGTGGTGAGCAGTTCTTC; cdr3_aa: CASSLLAGGGEQFF
d_call: NA; v_call: TRBV6-5; clone_size: NA; j_call: TRBJ1-1; cdr3_nt: TGTGCCAGCACCCTCCCGGGGAAGGCTGAAGCTTTCTTT; cdr3_aa: CASTLPGKAEAFF
d_call: TRBD2; v_call: TRBV6-1; clone_size: NA; j_call: TRBJ2-7; cdr3_nt: TGTGCCAGCAGTGACGGGACTAGACACTACGAGCAGTACTTC; cdr3_aa: CASSDGTRHYEQYF
d_call: TRBD2; v_call: TRBV28; clone_size: NA; j_call: TRBJ2-7; cdr3_nt: TGTGCCAGCAGTCGACTAGCGGGAGGGATTACGAAGCAGTACTTC; cdr3_aa: CASSRLAGGITKQYF
d_call: NA; v_call: TRBV4-3; clone_size: NA; j_call: TRBJ2-7; cdr3_nt: TGCGCCAGCAGCCAAGGTGGGAGGTCCTACGAGCAGTACTTC; cdr3_aa: CASSQGGRSYEQYF
d_call: NA; v_call: TRBV7-3; clone_size: NA; j_call: TRBJ1-4; cdr3_nt: TGTGCCAGCAGCTTAAGTGGCACGACTAATGAAAAACTGTTTTTT; cdr3_aa: CASSLSGTTNEKLFF
d_call: TRBD1; v_call: TRBV19; clone_size: NA; j_call: TRBJ2-5; cdr3_nt: TGTGCCAGTAGTAGCCGGGACAGGGCGCAAGAGACCCAGTACTTC; cdr3_aa: CASSSRDRAQETQYF